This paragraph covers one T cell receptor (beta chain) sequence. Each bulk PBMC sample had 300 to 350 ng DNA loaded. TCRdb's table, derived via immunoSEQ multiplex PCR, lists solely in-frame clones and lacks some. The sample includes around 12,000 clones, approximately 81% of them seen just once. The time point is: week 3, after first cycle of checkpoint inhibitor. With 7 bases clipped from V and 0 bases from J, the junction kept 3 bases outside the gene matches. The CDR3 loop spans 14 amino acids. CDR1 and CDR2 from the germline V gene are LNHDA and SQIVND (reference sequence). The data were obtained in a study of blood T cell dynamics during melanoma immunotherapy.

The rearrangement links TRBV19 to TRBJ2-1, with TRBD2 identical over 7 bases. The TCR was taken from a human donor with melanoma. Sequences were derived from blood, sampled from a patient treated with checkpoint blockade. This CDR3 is CASNPGGSYNEQFF. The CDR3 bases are TGTGCCAGTAACCCGGGGGGCTCCTACAATGAGCAGTTCTTC.